The 15 T cell receptor beta chains given below trace back to one sample, sequenced in a study of graft-versus-host responses after intestinal transplantation (dated by TCRdb to 2020 to 2023). Library preparation was by the immunoSEQ multiplex PCR assay. Here the immuneACCESS table is served through TCRdb, limited to in-frame sequences with V and J called. Missing clones are a known gap in these copies; in checked studies unresolved V genes cover under half, and the rest lacks a known reason. Here the sample has over 100,000 clones; 87% occur a single time. The leading ten clones occupy roughly 1% of the sample. These receptors have no identified antigens. Reading the label with the study, this specimen's time point is: cells obtained before transplantation from donor or recipient. Specimen: unstimulated CD4+ T cells sorted from spleen or lymph node cells, collected before intestinal transplant. The receptor source for this set is a human donor who received an intestinal transplant.

This chain joins TRBV4-1 and TRBJ2-1, with 14 bases that match TRBD2. The CDR3 has 22 residues. Trimming at V came to 4 bases and at J to 0 bases, leaving 17 bases not matched to a gene. Germline V gene lookup returns CDR1 MGHRA and CDR2 YSYEKL. CDR3 coding DNA: TGCGCCAGCAGCCGACTACCACTAGGTGGAGGGACTAGCGGGAGCTCCTACAATGAGCAGTTCTTC. Protein sequence: CASSRLPLGGGTSGSSYNEQFF.

The J gene is TRBJ2-4, the V gene TRBV19; TRBD1 aligns across 11 bases. From germline, CDR1 is LNHDA and CDR2 SQIVND (reference sequence). This CDR3 is 16 amino acids long. V lost 5 bases to trimming and J lost 10 bases; unmatched junction nucleotides: 13. This CDR3 reads CASSLRLGQGAQIQYF. In DNA, the CDR3 is TGTGCCAGTAGTTTAAGACTCGGACAGGGGGCCCAAATTCAGTACTTC.

For the CDR3, the DNA is TGCGCCACCTCCTGGGATGGGGCAAACACTGAAGCTTTCTTT. It encodes CATSWDGANTEAFF. The chain joins TRBV5-1 to TRBJ1-1; D may be TRBD1 (5 bases). The CDR3 contains 14 residues. The V and J ends lost 9 bases and 2 bases respectively, with 17 bases between them. In germline, CDR1 is SGHRS, CDR2 YFSETQ.

The V and J genes are TRBV9 and TRBJ2-1; 10 nucleotides line up with TRBD2. Looked up from germline, CDR1 is SGDLS and CDR2 is YYNGEE. The trim removed 3 bases at V and 3 bases at J, leaving 3 bases unmatched. This CDR3 region has 15 residues. CDR3 nucleotide sequence: TGTGCCAGCAGCGCGGGACTAGCGCTCTACAATGAGCAGTTCTTC. Translated, it gives CASSAGLALYNEQFF.

The chain is built from TRBV19 and TRBJ2-7; 8 bases map to TRBD1. This CDR3 has 16 residues. The V gene's germline CDR1 is LNHDA and CDR2 SQIVND (reference sequence). With 3 bases clipped from V and 6 bases from J, the junction kept 13 bases outside the gene matches. CDR3 protein: CASSMGRTGRAGEQYF. The CDR3 DNA reads TGTGCCAGTAGTATGGGCCGGACAGGGAGAGCGGGCGAGCAGTACTTC.

The V call is TRBV4-1, the J call TRBJ2-3, with TRBD2 matching over 8 bases. The V segment lost 1 base and the J segment 4 bases; nucleotides outside the gene matches: 13. CDR3 length: 18 residues. From germline, CDR1 is MGHRA and CDR2 YSYEKL. The CDR3 loop is CASSQGLLRAGGADTQYF. CDR3 sequence (DNA): TGCGCCAGCAGCCAAGGTCTCCTTAGGGCGGGAGGAGCAGATACGCAGTATTTT.

The genes are TRBV18 and TRBJ1-1; TRBD1 agrees at 7 bases. Trimming at V came to 3 bases and at J to 4 bases, leaving 5 bases not matched to a gene. In germline, CDR1 is KGHSH, CDR2 LQKENI. The CDR3 length is 14 residues. CDR3 coding DNA: TGTGCCAGCTCACCCGACAGGGCCGGCACTGAAGCTTTCTTT. Amino acids: CASSPDRAGTEAFF. Together with reference TRBV18 and TRBJ1-1, the CDR3 gives the full variable domain: NAGVMQNPRHLVRRRGQEARLRCSPMKGHSHVYWYRQLPEEGLKFMVYLQKENIIDESGMPKERFSAEFPKEGPSILRIQQVVRGDSAAYFCASSPDRAGTEAFFGQGTRLTVV.

The chain employs TRBV29-1 and TRBJ2-1; D unclear. The V and J ends lost 7 bases and 2 bases respectively, with 21 bases between them. Germline assignment: CDR1 SQVTM and CDR2 ANQGSEA. The CDR3 is 16 amino acids. Here the CDR3 DNA reads TGCAGCGCTAATTCACAAGCTTCGAGGACCTACAATGAGCAGTTCTTC. As protein: CSANSQASRTYNEQFF.

This clone has just one count. One junction end does not reproduce the germline sequence, and a read error may be involved. The V gene is TRBV4-2, the J gene TRBJ2-3, with 8 bases that match TRBD2. This CDR3 has 18 amino acids. In germline, CDR1 is LGHNA, CDR2 YNFKEQ. This chain's CDR3 is CASSQGLPGGASIDTQYF. CDR3 sequence (DNA): TGTGCCAGCAGCCAAGGTCTGCCCGGGGGGGCCAGCATAGATACGCAGTATTTT.

The chain is built from TRBV2 and TRBJ1-1, with 9 positions matching TRBD1. This CDR3 region has 14 residues. J gave up 5 bases and V 7 bases, and 8 bases lay outside the gene matches. Germline V gene lookup returns CDR1 SNHLY and CDR2 FYNNEI. The CDR3 protein is CASISTGGETEAFF. DNA for the CDR3: TGTGCCAGCATCTCCACAGGGGGCGAAACTGAAGCTTTCTTT.

The chain links TRBV18 to TRBJ2-1; possibly TRBD2 for D (5 bases). The length of the CDR3 is 15 residues. CDR1 is KGHSH and CDR2 is LQKENI in the germline V gene. With 4 bases removed from V and 2 bases from J, the gap between germline ends came to 12 bases. This chain's CDR3 is CASSHGLLTYNEQFF. The CDR3, as DNA: TGTGCCAGCTCACACGGACTCCTGACCTACAATGAGCAGTTCTTC.

About this clone itself: This likely comes from a read error, as the CDR3 has no conserved phenylalanine or tryptophan at its end. The rearrangement joins TRBV7-2 to TRBJ2-3; the D call may be TRBD1 or TRBD2 (5 bases each). V was pared by 2 bases and J by 0 bases, with 6 bases between. The CDR3 runs 14 residues. Germline V gives CDR1 SGHTA, CDR2 FQGNSA. The CDR3 reads CASSLWGSTDTQYL. In nucleotides, the CDR3 is TGTGCCAGCAGCTTATGGGGGAGCACAGATACGCAGTATCTT.

The chain recombines TRBV7-9 with TRBJ2-1, with D unclear. The germline V gene encodes CDR1 SEHNR and CDR2 FQNEAQ (reference sequence). With 4 bases removed from V and 5 bases from J, the gap between germline ends came to 9 bases. CDR3 length equals 13 residues. This CDR3 reads CASSSRPDNEQFF. The CDR3 bases are TGTGCCAGCAGCTCTCGACCGGACAATGAGCAGTTCTTC.

The genes are TRBV4-2 and TRBJ2-4; TRBD1 matches at 7 bases. V lost 0 bases and J lost 0; bases outside the gene matches: 2. The germline CDR1 and CDR2 sequences are LGHNA and YNFKEQ. The CDR3 is made up of 16 amino acids. CDR3 sequence reads: CASSQEGQIAKNIQYF. The DNA for the CDR3 is TGTGCCAGCAGCCAAGAGGGACAGATAGCCAAAAACATTCAGTACTTC.

The chain couples TRBV5-1 to TRBJ2-1; D perhaps matches TRBD1 (6 bases). CDR3 length: 15 residues. The V and J ends lost 0 bases and 7 bases respectively, with 14 bases between them. CDR1 and CDR2 from the germline V gene are SGHRS and YFSETQ. The CDR3 loop reads CASSLDVRGTNEQFF. In DNA form, the CDR3 reads TGCGCCAGCAGCTTGGATGTCAGGGGTACAAATGAGCAGTTCTTC.